This T cell receptor (beta chain) was found in a study of siplizumab effects on memory and regulatory T cells. Whole-study findings and limits: There appeared to be greater diversity in naive T cells than in memory cells, and naive T cells seemed major contributors to the alloresponse. Alloreactive CD4+ clones that could be mapped were on average 68.8% Treg-derived with siplizumab, against about 25% in controls. Left unconfirmed was the suppressive function of proliferating Tregs from siplizumab cultures.

About this clone: What it binds is not known.

The CDR3 length is 14 residues. Germline V gene sequence: CDR1 LNHNV, CDR2 YYDKDF (reference sequence). V lost 5 bases, J lost 2 bases, and 11 bases lay in between. The data were produced by immunoSEQ multiplex PCR, yet TCRdb's version contains in-frame clones alone and is incomplete. The sample holds some 100,000 clones, roughly 96% seen once. Sequencing used naive CD4+ T cells sorted from blood. The V and J genes are TRBV15 and TRBJ2-3; the D is unclear. This TCR derives from a human donor in good health. In nucleotides, the CDR3 is TGTGCCACCAGCGGAACTACTACCACAGATACGCAGTATTTT. Translation gives CATSGTTTTDTQYF.